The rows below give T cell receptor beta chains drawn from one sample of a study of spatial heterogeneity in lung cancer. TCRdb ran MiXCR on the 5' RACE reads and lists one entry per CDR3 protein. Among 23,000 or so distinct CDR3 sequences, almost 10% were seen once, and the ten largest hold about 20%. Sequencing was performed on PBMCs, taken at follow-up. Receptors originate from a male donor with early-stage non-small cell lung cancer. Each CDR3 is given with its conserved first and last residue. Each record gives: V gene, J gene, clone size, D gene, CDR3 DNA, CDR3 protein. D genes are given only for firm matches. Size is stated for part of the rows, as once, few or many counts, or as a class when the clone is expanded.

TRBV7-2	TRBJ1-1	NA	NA	TGTGCCAGCAGCATCGACATGAACACTGAAGCTTTCTTT	CASSIDMNTEAFF
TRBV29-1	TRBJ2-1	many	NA	TGCAGCGTTGGGGGGGAAGGGACAAGCTACAATGAGCAGTTCTTC	CSVGGEGTSYNEQFF
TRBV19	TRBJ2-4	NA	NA	TGTGCCAGTAGTATAGGGGGCGCAGGAAACATTCAGTACTTC	CASSIGGAGNIQYF
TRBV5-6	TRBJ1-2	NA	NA	TGTGCCAGCAGCTTGGCGTCTTATGGCTACACCTTC	CASSLASYGYTF
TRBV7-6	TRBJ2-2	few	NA	TGTGCCAGCAGCCAACAAAGTACGGGGGACACCGGGGAGCTGTTTTTT	CASSQQSTGDTGELFF
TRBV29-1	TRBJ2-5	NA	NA	TGCAGCGCAGGGAGCCAAGAGACCCAGTACTTC	CSAGSQETQYF
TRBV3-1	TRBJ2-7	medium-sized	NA	TGTGCCAGCAGCCAAGCAACAGCTACCTACGAGCAGTACTTC	CASSQATATYEQYF
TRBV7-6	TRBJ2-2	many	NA	TGTGCCAGCAGCTTCAACAAGAACACCGGGGAGCTGTTTTTT	CASSFNKNTGELFF
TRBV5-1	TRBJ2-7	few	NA	TGCGCCAGCAGCTTGGTTGGGTTACTCTCCTACGAGCAGTACTTC	CASSLVGLLSYEQYF
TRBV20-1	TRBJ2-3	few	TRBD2	TGCAGTGCTGTCGGGGGGGCCCGCACAGATACGCAGTATTTT	CSAVGGARTDTQYF
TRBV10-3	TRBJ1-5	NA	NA	TGTGCCATCAGTGAAACAGGTAGCAATCAGCCCCAGCATTTT	CAISETGSNQPQHF
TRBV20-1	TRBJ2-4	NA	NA	TGCAGTGTTGGGGAAAACATTCAGTACTTC	CSVGENIQYF
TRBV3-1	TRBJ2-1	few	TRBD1	TGTGCCAGCAGCCAGATACCGGGACAGGGGCTCAATGAGCAGTTCTTC	CASSQIPGQGLNEQFF
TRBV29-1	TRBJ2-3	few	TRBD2	TGCAGCGTTGAAGGCCCTAGCGGGGGGGTGTCAGATACGCAGTATTTT	CSVEGPSGGVSDTQYF
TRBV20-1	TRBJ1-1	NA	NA	TGCAGTGCGGGGCCGGACACTGAAGCTTTCTTT	CSAGPDTEAFF
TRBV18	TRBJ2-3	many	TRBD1	TGTGCCAGCTCACCCCCCTCACAGGGGGTAAAGTCAGATACGCAGTATTTT	CASSPPSQGVKSDTQYF
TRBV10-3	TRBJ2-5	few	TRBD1	TGTGCCATCAGCAGACAGGGGAAGGGAGAAGAGACCCAGTACTTC	CAISRQGKGEETQYF
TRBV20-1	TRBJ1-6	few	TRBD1	TGCAGTGCTAGCTCAGGGGGCGTGAGGAATTCACCCCTCCACTTT	CSASSGGVRNSPLHF
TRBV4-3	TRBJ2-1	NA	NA	TGCGCCAGCAGCCAACTCCAGGCGAGTTACAATGAGCAGTTCTTC	CASSQLQASYNEQFF
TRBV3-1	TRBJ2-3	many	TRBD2	TGTGCCAGCAGCAATAGCGGGGGGGTTATGGATACGCAGTATTTT	CASSNSGGVMDTQYF
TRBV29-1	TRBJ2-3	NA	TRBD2	TGCAGCGCCCGGAGCGGGGGGCGCACAGATACGCAGTATTTT	CSARSGGRTDTQYF
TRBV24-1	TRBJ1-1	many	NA	TGTGCCACCAGCCCCGGGGGACTCGATGACACTGAAGCTTTCTTT	CATSPGGLDDTEAFF
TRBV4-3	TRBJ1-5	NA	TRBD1	TGCGCCAGCAGCCAAGGTTTTGACAGGGCGAATCAGCCCCAGGATTTT	CASSQGFDRANQPQDF
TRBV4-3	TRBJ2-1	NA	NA	TGCGCCAGCAGCCAAGATAGCGCCAGGGACAATGAGCAGTTCTTC	CASSQDSARDNEQFF
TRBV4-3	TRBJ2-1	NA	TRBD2	TGCGCCAGCAGCCCGGGCAGACTAGCAGTAAATGAGCAGTTCTTC	CASSPGRLAVNEQFF
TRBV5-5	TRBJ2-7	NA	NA	TGTGCCAGCAGTTATACAGCAGGATCCTACGAGCAGTACTTC	CASSYTAGSYEQYF
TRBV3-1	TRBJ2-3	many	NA	TGTGCCAGCAGCCAGGGGCTTGGAGATACGCAGTATTTT	CASSQGLGDTQYF
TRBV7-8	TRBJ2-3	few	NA	TGTGCCAGCAGCTCGATAATGGGAAACACAGATACGCAGTATTTT	CASSSIMGNTDTQYF
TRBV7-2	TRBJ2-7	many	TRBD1	TGTGCCAGCAGCCCGGACAGGGTGCGGTCCTACGAGCAGTACTTC	CASSPDRVRSYEQYF
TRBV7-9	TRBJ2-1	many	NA	TGTGCCAGCATGAGTTACAATGAGCAGTTCTTC	CASMSYNEQFF
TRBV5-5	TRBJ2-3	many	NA	TGTGCCAGCAGCTTGGCCGGGACGGCCGGCGATACGCAGTATTTT	CASSLAGTAGDTQYF
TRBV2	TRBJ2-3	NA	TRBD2	TGTGCCAGCCGGCGGGAGCCCGGGGGAACAGATACGCAGTATTTT	CASRREPGGTDTQYF
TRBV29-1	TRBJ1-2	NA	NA	TGCAGCGTTGAAGGGGCCGATAGGGACTATGGCTACACCTTC	CSVEGADRDYGYTF
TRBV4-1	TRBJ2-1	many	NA	TGCGCCAGCAGCCAAGAGGAGCCGGGTGAGCAGTTCTTC	CASSQEEPGEQFF
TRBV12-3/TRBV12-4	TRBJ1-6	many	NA	TGTGCCAGCAGACAGGGACGGAGCTCCTATAATTCACCCCTCCACTTT	CASRQGRSSYNSPLHF
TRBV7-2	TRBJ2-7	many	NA	TGTGCCAGCAGCCCCGCTCGCGGGGTGACCTACGAGCAGTACTTC	CASSPARGVTYEQYF
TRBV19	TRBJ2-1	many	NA	TGTGCCAGTAGTAACCCGGGACCCCTACCTTACAATGAGCAGTTCTTC	CASSNPGPLPYNEQFF
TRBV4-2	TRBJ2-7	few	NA	TGTGCCAGCAGCCTTCCGGGGACCCCCTACGAGCAGTACTTC	CASSLPGTPYEQYF
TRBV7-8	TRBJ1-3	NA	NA	TGTGCCAGCAGCTCATCCCCCCAGGGGATTGGTGGAAACACCATATATTTT	CASSSSPQGIGGNTIYF
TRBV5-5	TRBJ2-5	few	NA	TGTGCCAGCAGCTTGGCCGTCGGGGGCGCAGACCAAGAGACCCAGTACTTC	CASSLAVGGADQETQYF
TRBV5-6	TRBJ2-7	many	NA	TGTGCCAGCAGCTTGGGCCAACGGTCCTACGAGCAGTACTTC	CASSLGQRSYEQYF
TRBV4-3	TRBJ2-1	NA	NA	TGCGCCAGCAGCCAAGATGGAGAGGATGAGCAGTTCTTC	CASSQDGEDEQFF
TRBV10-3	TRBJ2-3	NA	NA	TGTGCCATCAGTGAGGTTCTAGACACAGATACGCAGTATTTT	CAISEVLDTDTQYF
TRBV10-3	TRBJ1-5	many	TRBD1	TGTGCCATCAGTGAGTCGACAGGGAATCAGCCCCAGCATTTT	CAISESTGNQPQHF
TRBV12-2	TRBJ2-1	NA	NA	TGTGCAAGTCGCGCCCAGGGGGACAGGGTACTTAATGAGCAGTTCTTC	CASRAQGDRVLNEQFF
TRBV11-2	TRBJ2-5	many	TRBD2	TGTGCCAGCAGCTTCAAACCTGGGGGACTAGCGGGGGCGCGGGAGACCCAGTACTTC	CASSFKPGGLAGARETQYF
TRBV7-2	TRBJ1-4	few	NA	TGTGCCAGCACCCGATCTCTTACAGGTGGTGGGGTTGCAACTAATGAAAAACTGTTTTTT	CASTRSLTGGGVATNEKLFF
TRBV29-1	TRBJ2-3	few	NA	TGCAGCGTTGAAGGGACAGAGAAGGCAGATACGCAGTATTTT	CSVEGTEKADTQYF
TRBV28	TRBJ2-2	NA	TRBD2	TGTGCCAGCAGTTTACCGGGGGGATACACCGGGGAGCTGTTTTTT	CASSLPGGYTGELFF
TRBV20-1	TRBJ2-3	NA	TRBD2	TGCAGTGCTATTCGACTAGCGGGGAGCACAGATACGCAGTATTTT	CSAIRLAGSTDTQYF
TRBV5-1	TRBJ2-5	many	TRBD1	TGCGCCAGCAGCTTGGCCGGGACAGGTCAAGAGACCCAGTACTTC	CASSLAGTGQETQYF